Sequencing of this T cell receptor (beta chain) was carried out in a study of blood T cell repertoires in COVID-19. Overall study context: From T cells, B-cell-depleted T cells, or PBMCs came the material, which was cDNA or gDNA.

This clone was observed a few times. Germline assignment: CDR1 LNHNV and CDR2 YYDKDF (reference sequence). The ends lost 6 bases at V and 6 bases at J; junction bases unmatched: 10. This CDR3 has 14 residues. Authors' data handling: Nucleated cell number was recorded as an estimate derived from reference gene primer amplification. Assay used: immunoSEQ multiplex PCR; TCRdb lists only in-frame clones, some missing. D and trimming were read from the DNA, whereas the V and J calls and clone size are those reported in that table. The sample comprises 250,000 to 300,000 clones, 75% to 90% of which are singletons, and roughly 2.3% rests with the top ten.

The rearrangement joins TRBV15 to TRBJ2-5, with TRBD1 matching over 7 bases. Sequenced input: peripheral blood. This clonotype was sampled from a man between 50 and 59 years old with acute or convalescent COVID-19. The CDR3 DNA sequence: TGTGCCACCAGGACGACAGGGATTAGGCAGACCCAGTACTTC. Protein: CATRTTGIRQTQYF. Full variable domain (rest looked up from reference TRBV15 and TRBJ2-5): DAMVIQNPRYQVTQFGKPVTLSCSQTLNHNVMYWYQQKSSQAPKLLFHYYDKDFNNEADTPDNFQSRRPNTSFCFLDIRSPGLGDTAMYLCATRTTGIRQTQYFGPGTRLLVL.